The 21 T cell receptor beta chains listed next were all sequenced from one sample in a study of beta chain features in type 1 diabetes. The investigators reverse transcribed all of the isolated RNA, so they sequenced expressed TCRB transcripts. The assay was immunoSEQ multiplex PCR, and TCRdb's table has in-frame clones only and misses some. The sample shows about 140,000 clones, approximately 9.8% of them seen only once. Input material: central memory CD4+ T cells from blood. The receptors shown here come from a woman aged 40 to 50 in good health.

In this sample, this clone turned up a few times. The rearrangement uses TRBV5-1 and TRBJ2-1; TRBD2 matches 15 bases. The CDR3 is 18 amino acids. V lost 4 bases to trimming and J lost 4 bases; unmatched junction nucleotides: 9. Germline assignment: CDR1 SGHRS and CDR2 YFSETQ. The DNA of the CDR3 is TGCGCCAGCAGCCCGGGACTAGCGGGGGGTAGGAGGTACAATGAGCAGTTCTTC. Its translation is CASSPGLAGGRRYNEQFF.

In this sample, this clone turned up a few times. J is TRBJ2-3 and V is TRBV7-2; 10 nucleotides line up with TRBD2. Germline loops: CDR1 SGHTA, CDR2 FQGNSA. This CDR3 is built from 17 residues. Trimming took 3 bases from V and 6 from J; bases not matched to a gene: 12. The CDR3 DNA is TGTGCCAGCAGCTTCTGGGGTAGCGGGGGGCCGACGGATACGCAGTATTTT. Translated: CASSFWGSGGPTDTQYF.

DNA of the CDR3: TGTGCCAGCAGCTTAGCGGCAGGGGAAGGCGGCTACACCTTC. It encodes CASSLAAGEGGYTF. This chain uses TRBV7-9 with TRBJ1-2, with a weak D call TRBD1 (6 bases). V shed 0 bases and J shed 8 bases, with 13 bases lying between them. The CDR3 totals 14 residues. Per germline, CDR1 SEHNR and CDR2 FQNEAQ (reference sequence).

The chain joins TRBV6-5 to TRBJ2-1, with D uncertain. The CDR3 has 13 amino acids. The germline V and J ends were trimmed by 6 bases and 6 bases, with 12 bases remaining between them. The germline V gene has CDR1 MNHEY and CDR2 SVGAGI. The CDR3 coding sequence is TGTGCCAGCAGGAAATTAGAGTCCAATGAGCAGTTCTTC. This translates into CASRKLESNEQFF.

This clone was picked up a small number of times. The rearrangement uses TRBV6-5 and TRBJ2-3; maybe TRBD2 (6 bases). This CDR3 region has 15 residues. In germline, CDR1 is MNHEY, CDR2 SVGAGI. Trimming pared 8 bases from V and 0 bases from J, leaving 15 bases between. CDR3 sequence reads: CASRASGLSTDTQYF. CDR3 DNA: TGTGCCAGCCGCGCGAGCGGGCTTAGCACAGATACGCAGTATTTT.

In its sample, this clone was seen a few times. This sequence joins TRBV29-1 and TRBJ1-3, with 8 bases matching TRBD1. The CDR3 loop spans 15 amino acids. V trimming: 5 bases; J trimming: 4 bases; junction bases outside the gene matches: 10. Germline V CDR1 and CDR2: SQVTM, ANQGSEA. CDR3 loop: CSVSIRGRLGNTIYF. The DNA for the CDR3 is TGCAGCGTTTCGATCAGGGGGCGTCTAGGAAACACCATATATTTT.

The chain employs TRBV9 and TRBJ1-1; TRBD1 is a possible D gene (5 bases). The CDR3 is 15 residues long. Germline V lookup: CDR1 SGDLS, CDR2 YYNGEE. The V gene lost 0 bases and the J gene lost 1 base, with 10 bases spanning the gap. The CDR3 spells CASSVAGGGNTEAFF. Here the CDR3 DNA reads TGTGCCAGCAGCGTAGCTGGGGGGGGGAACACTGAAGCTTTCTTT.

The V call is TRBV16, the J call TRBJ2-3; 9 bases fit TRBD2. CDR1 is KGHSY, CDR2 FQNENV, per germline. The CDR3 is made up of 16 amino acids. J lost 2 bases, V lost 0 bases, and 3 bases had no gene match. CDR3: CASSQSRLAATDTQYF. DNA of the CDR3: TGTGCCAGCAGCCAATCTCGACTAGCGGCCACAGATACGCAGTATTTT.

This clone was seen more than once but under ten times. This chain uses TRBV7-2 with TRBJ2-1, with D possibly being TRBD2 (7 bases). This CDR3 is built from 14 residues. CDR1 and CDR2 from the germline V gene are SGHTA and FQGNSA. V was pared by 2 bases and J by 4 bases, with 9 bases between. DNA of the CDR3: TGTGCCAGCAGCTTACGGGGGGCATACAATGAGCAGTTCTTC. It yields the protein CASSLRGAYNEQFF.

This clone was counted at least ten times. The chain uses TRBV9 and TRBJ1-6; maybe TRBD1 (6 bases). The ends were cut back, 3 bases at V and 7 bases at J, with 14 bases in the middle. Germline CDR1 reads SGDLS; CDR2 reads YYNGEE. This CDR3 region has 15 residues. The chain's CDR3 is CASSAATGANSPLHF. DNA for the CDR3: TGTGCCAGCAGCGCTGCGACAGGAGCCAATTCACCCCTCCACTTT. Full variable domain (missing parts from reference TRBV9 and TRBJ1-6): DSGVTQTPKHLITATGQRVTLRCSPRSGDLSVYWYQQSLDQGLQFLIQYYNGEERAKGNILERFSAQQFPDLHSELNLSSLELGDSALYFCASSAATGANSPLHFGNGTRLTVT.

The chain employs TRBV6-6 and TRBJ2-3; 9 nucleotides match TRBD2. The V gene end was trimmed by 7 bases and the J gene end by 6 bases; junction bases not matched to a gene: 8. Germline V gene lookup returns CDR1 MNHNY and CDR2 SVGAGI (reference sequence). CDR3 length: 14 residues. CDR3 amino acids: CASTRRGGGDTQYF. The DNA of the CDR3 is TGTGCCAGCACCCGGCGGGGGGGAGGGGATACGCAGTATTTT.

The chain joins TRBV7-9 to TRBJ2-5, with D unresolved. The CDR3 is made up of 15 amino acids. Trimming cost V 5 bases and J 4 bases, with 17 bases left between them. Germline V CDR1 and CDR2: SEHNR, FQNEAQ (reference sequence). The CDR3 DNA sequence: TGTGCCAGCAGCCCAGACCCGACCCGGGTAGAGACCCAGTACTTC. It is translated as CASSPDPTRVETQYF.

Comments on this clone: A much larger clone lies one base from this, so it may be a read error. V and J are TRBV7-9 and TRBJ1-2, with 7 bases that match TRBD1. Germline values: CDR1 SEHNR, CDR2 FQNEAQ (reference sequence). Losses at the gene ends were 1 base for V and 2 bases for J; bases not matched to a gene: 4. This CDR3 comprises 15 residues. DNA for the CDR3: TGTGCCAGCAGCTTAGACAGGGGAAAGAACTATGGCTACACCTTC. This encodes CASSLDRGKNYGYTF.

The rearrangement uses TRBV19 and TRBJ1-5; D call uncertain. Trimming pared 3 bases from V and 0 bases from J, leaving 9 bases between. The CDR3 is 15 amino acids. Germline V gene lookup returns CDR1 LNHDA and CDR2 SQIVND (reference sequence). The CDR3 is CASSIFPNSNQPQHF. The CDR3 nucleotides read TGTGCCAGTAGTATTTTCCCCAATAGCAATCAGCCCCAGCATTTT. Combining the CDR3 with reference TRBV19 and TRBJ1-5 gives the whole variable domain DGGITQSPKYLFRKEGQNVTLSCEQNLNHDAMYWYRQDPGQGLRLIYYSQIVNDFQKGDIAEGYSVSREKKESFPLTVTSAQKNPTAFYLCASSIFPNSNQPQHFGDGTRLSIL.

This clone was found a few times. The genes are TRBV2 and TRBJ2-3; TRBD2 is a possible D gene (6 bases). The CDR3 extends over 15 amino acids. The germline V gene has CDR1 SNHLY and CDR2 FYNNEI. The V gene lost 5 bases and the J gene lost 8 bases, with 20 bases spanning the gap. Here the CDR3 reads CASSFASGSGGTQYF. The CDR3 DNA reads as TGTGCCAGCAGTTTCGCGTCCGGCTCCGGGGGTACGCAGTATTTT. The full variable domain, rest sourced from reference TRBV2 and TRBJ2-3, is EPEVTQTPSHQVTQMGQEVILRCVPISNHLYFYWYRQILGQKVEFLVSFYNNEISEKSEIFDDQFSVERPDGSNFTLKIRSTKLEDSAMYFCASSFASGSGGTQYFGPGTRLTVL.

This clone has at least ten counts. CDR3 region: CSGNQGTDTQYF. The CDR3 DNA follows: TGCAGCGGCAACCAGGGCACAGATACGCAGTATTTT. The rearrangement joins TRBV29-1 to TRBJ2-3; D ambiguous. The V gene lost 7 bases and the J gene lost 1 base, with 9 bases spanning the gap. The germline V gene has CDR1 SQVTM and CDR2 ANQGSEA. The CDR3 totals 12 residues.

This clone showed up just a few times. V and J are TRBV5-1 and TRBJ2-3; TRBD2 matches at 8 bases. The CDR3 covers 14 residues. Germline V gene sequence: CDR1 SGHRS, CDR2 YFSETQ. Trimming removed 4 bases from V and 6 bases from J; junction bases left unmatched: 7. CDR3 bases: TGCGCCAGCAGCCCTCTCGGCGGGGGGGATACGCAGTATTTT. Encoded protein: CASSPLGGGDTQYF.

This clone has just a few counts. The chain couples TRBV5-4 to TRBJ1-6; D is unclear. This CDR3 is built from 16 residues. Germline V CDR1 and CDR2: SGHNT, YYREEE (reference sequence). Trimming cost V 4 bases and J 10 bases, with 21 bases left between them. In DNA form, the CDR3 reads TGTGCCAGCAGCCAAGATCCCGGCAGGATGCAATCACCCCTCCACTTT. Translated: CASSQDPGRMQSPLHF.

There are a few counts of this clone. The chain links TRBV28 to TRBJ2-2; D remains unclear. Germline CDR1 and CDR2: MDHEN and SYDVKM. Trimming removed 3 bases at V and 7 bases at J, with 9 bases between. There are 13 residues in the CDR3. CDR3 residues: CASSFDSRGELFF. The CDR3, as DNA: TGTGCCAGCAGTTTTGACTCCCGCGGGGAGCTGTTTTTT.

V is TRBV19 and J is TRBJ2-3; 8 positions agree with TRBD2. The CDR3 length is 15 residues. Germline V gene lookup returns CDR1 LNHDA and CDR2 SQIVND (reference sequence). With 6 bases clipped from V and 0 bases from J, the junction kept 5 bases outside the gene matches. The CDR3 DNA reads as TGTGCCAGTAGCGGGGGGGCTTGGAGCACAGATACGCAGTATTTT. Translated: CASSGGAWSTDTQYF. Full variable domain (outside the CDR3, taken from reference TRBV19 and TRBJ2-3): DGGITQSPKYLFRKEGQNVTLSCEQNLNHDAMYWYRQDPGQGLRLIYYSQIVNDFQKGDIAEGYSVSREKKESFPLTVTSAQKNPTAFYLCASSGGAWSTDTQYFGPGTRLTVL.

This clone was recorded a few times. The CDR3 DNA reads as TGCCGACCTGAAGGAGACTATGGCTACACCTTC. This codes for CRPEGDYGYTF. V is TRBV20-1 and J is TRBJ1-2; no firm D call. CDR1 is DFQATT and CDR2 is SNEGSKA in the germline V gene (reference sequence). The CDR3 has 11 amino acids.